This T cell receptor (beta chain) emerged from a study of T cell responses to AZD1222 COVID-19 vaccine. The CDR3 totals 14 residues. V shed 6 bases and J 2 bases; nucleotides not matched to a gene: 6. Germline V gives CDR1 LNHDA, CDR2 SQIVND (reference sequence). Produced via immunoSEQ multiplex PCR; TCRdb's table is partial and in-frame only. The sample yields about 100,000 clones, approximately 89% seen once. The sequence was obtained from an adult who received the AZD1222 COVID-19 vaccine. The chain employs TRBV19 and TRBJ2-7, with 8 bases identical to TRBD1. The sequencing here drew on peripheral blood, taken 28 days after the second AZD1222 dose. The DNA for the CDR3 is TGTGCCAGTAGGGAGACAGGGGCCGCCTACGAGCAGTACTTC. Protein: CASRETGAAYEQYF.